The 16 T cell receptor beta chains given below trace back to one sample, sequenced in a study of response to subunit inactivated influenza vaccine. TCRdb recomputed calls from the RT-PCR reads with MiXCR, one row per CDR3 protein. Among 500,000 or so distinct CDR3 sequences listed, about 15% were seen once. The sample in question was CD4+ T cells sorted from PBMCs, obtained less than 30 months after vaccination. These receptors all stem from a man aged 50 to 75 who received an inactivated influenza vaccine.

The chain has TRBV29-1 and TRBJ2-4; 10 nucleotides align to TRBD2. The CDR3 loop spans 15 amino acids. Per the germline V gene, CDR1 is SQVTM and CDR2 is ANQGSEA. Germline trimming cut 6 bases from V and 0 bases from J; bases unmatched to any gene: 5. For the CDR3, the DNA is TGCAGCGTCCTCACTAGCGGGATAGCCAAAAACATTCAGTACTTC. Residues: CSVLTSGIAKNIQYF.

In its sample, this clonotype was seen a few times. This chain's CDR3 is CASSSPDSSIDTGELFF. CDR3 nucleotide sequence: TGTGCCAGCAGTTCCCCGGACAGTTCCATCGACACCGGGGAGCTGTTTTTT. The chain is built from TRBV6-5 and TRBJ2-2, with D perhaps TRBD1 (6 bases). The germline V gene encodes CDR1 MNHEY and CDR2 SVGAGI. The V gene lost 4 bases and the J gene lost 3 bases, with 18 bases spanning the gap. This CDR3 has 17 residues.

The gene calls are TRBV7-2 and TRBJ2-1; 7 nucleotides line up with TRBD2. The CDR3 is 13 amino acids. Per the germline V gene, CDR1 is SGHTA and CDR2 is FQGNSA. J was trimmed by 10 bases and V by 3 bases; bases with no gene match: 6. CDR3 sequence: CASSFLTSPEQFF. The CDR3 bases are TGTGCCAGCAGCTTCCTGACTAGCCCCGAGCAGTTCTTC.

In this sample, this clonotype turned up a few times. This chain connects TRBV9 to TRBJ2-3, with D perhaps TRBD1 (6 bases). This CDR3 comprises 14 residues. The germline gives CDR1 SGDLS, CDR2 YYNGEE. V was trimmed by 4 bases and J by 6 bases, leaving 15 bases between them. The CDR3 nucleotides read TGTGCCAGCAGCCCTCGACAGGAGGTCGATACGCAGTATTTT. Translating it yields CASSPRQEVDTQYF.

This clonotype was detected only a few times. This chain links TRBV29-1 with TRBJ2-7, with a possible D match to TRBD1 (5 bases). The V end was cut by 3 bases, the J end by 7 bases, with 13 bases between. The CDR3 loop spans 12 amino acids. Germline CDR1 is SQVTM and CDR2 is ANQGSEA. The CDR3 spells CSVDSGSREQYF. Here the CDR3 DNA reads TGCAGCGTTGACTCAGGGTCCAGGGAGCAGTACTTC.

This sequence joins TRBV20-1 and TRBJ2-1, with TRBD2 matching over 8 bases. Unmatched junction bases numbered 5, after V lost 6 bases and J lost 4 bases. This CDR3 has 13 amino acids. Looked up from germline, CDR1 is DFQATT and CDR2 is SNEGSKA (reference sequence). CDR3 loop: CSAQRGLYNEQFF. The CDR3 DNA is TGCAGTGCCCAGCGGGGGCTTTACAATGAGCAGTTCTTC.

Only a few counts were recorded for this clonotype. This rearrangement joins TRBV6-2 or TRBV6-3 to TRBJ2-1, with 7 nucleotides matching TRBD2. CDR1 is MNHEY, CDR2 SVGEGT, per germline. The CDR3 totals 20 residues. With V trimmed by 0 bases and J by 5 bases, 19 bases remained unmatched. CDR3 nucleotides: TGTGCCAGCAGTTACTCGAAGGCCCCCCGGGAGGCGGGGTACGACAATGAGCAGTTCTTC. Encoded protein: CASSYSKAPREAGYDNEQFF.

This clonotype has a count of ten or more. The V gene is TRBV20-1, the J gene TRBJ2-6, with 12 bases fitting TRBD1. In germline, CDR1 is DFQATT, CDR2 SNEGSKA (reference sequence). This CDR3 contains 16 residues. V lost 4 bases and J lost 4; bases outside the gene matches: 5. The CDR3 nucleotides are TGCAGTGCTAAGGGACAGGGGGCGCTGGGGGCCAACGTCCTGACTTTC. Its protein is CSAKGQGALGANVLTF.

The V gene is TRBV10-3, the J gene TRBJ2-7; TRBD2 matches at 7 bases. V shed 3 bases and J 3 bases; nucleotides not matched to a gene: 5. CDR1 ENHRY and CDR2 SYGVKD come from the germline V gene. This CDR3 spans 14 amino acids. The CDR3 DNA reads TGTGCCATCAGTGACTTGGGCGGGGGCTACGAGCAGTACTTC. Amino acids: CAISDLGGGYEQYF.

In regard to this clonotype: A junction boundary mismatches the germline segment, possibly from a read error. CDR3 in amino acids: CASSFAGTRELFF. The CDR3 region has the DNA TGTGCCAGCAGCTTTGCGGGCACCAGGGAGCTGTTTTTT. This rearrangement joins TRBV5-6 to TRBJ2-2; D might be TRBD2 (5 bases). CDR1 and CDR2 from the germline V gene are SGHDT and YYEEEE. This CDR3 spans 13 amino acids.

This clonotype appeared a few times. The chain recombines TRBV7-3 with TRBJ2-7; D might be TRBD1 or TRBD2, each matching 5 bases. The CDR3 runs 16 residues. The V end was cut by 6 bases, the J end by 0 bases, with 18 bases between. The germline CDR1 and CDR2 sequences are SGHTA and FQGTGA. The CDR3 DNA sequence: TGTGCCAGCAGGGGGGAATGGGGGAACCTCTCCTACGAGCAGTACTTC. Translated: CASRGEWGNLSYEQYF.

The chain combines TRBV29-1 with TRBJ2-1; TRBD2 matches at 8 bases. Looked up from germline, CDR1 is SQVTM and CDR2 is ANQGSEA. V lost 4 bases to trimming and J lost 5 bases; unmatched junction nucleotides: 7. The CDR3 contains 14 residues. CDR3 nucleotides: TGCAGCGTTGTTAAAACTAGCGGTAACAATGAGCAGTTCTTC. Amino acid sequence: CSVVKTSGNNEQFF.

This clonotype has a handful of counts. V gene TRBV6-1 combines with J gene TRBJ2-7; 8 bases are a match to TRBD1. The CDR3 is 13 residues long. Germline CDR1 MNHNS, CDR2 SASEGT. The junction had 7 bases not matched to a gene; V was cut back by 10 bases and J by 2 bases. CDR3: CATRTGPPYEQYF. The CDR3 DNA sequence: TGTGCCACCCGGACAGGGCCCCCCTACGAGCAGTACTTC.

This clonotype came up many times. The rearrangement uses TRBV2 and TRBJ1-1, with 7 bases aligning to TRBD1. The CDR3 is 14 residues long. CDR1 and CDR2 (germline): SNHLY, FYNNEI. After removal of 7 bases from V and 5 bases from J, the junction contained 10 bases not matched to a gene. The CDR3: CASIPTGSGTEAFF. The CDR3 DNA reads TGTGCCAGCATTCCGACAGGGTCGGGGACTGAAGCTTTCTTT.

This clonotype occurred a few times. The chain couples TRBV20-1 to TRBJ2-1, with 9 positions matching TRBD1. Per the germline V gene, CDR1 is DFQATT and CDR2 is SNEGSKA (reference sequence). With V trimmed by 5 bases and J by 11 bases, 13 bases remained unmatched. This CDR3 has 14 residues. CDR3 sequence reads: CSAATGTGRVQQFF. CDR3 nucleotides: TGCAGTGCTGCGACCGGGACAGGGCGGGTACAGCAGTTCTTC.

There are a few counts of this clonotype. V and J are TRBV7-2 and TRBJ1-5; maybe TRBD1 (5 bases). Germline V gene data show CDR1 as SGHTA and CDR2 as FQGNSA. V was pared by 1 base and J by 6 bases, with 16 bases between. This CDR3 comprises 16 residues. For the CDR3, the DNA is TGTGCCAGCAGCTTAGTTGCGGGGGGGAAGACTCAGCCCCAGCATTTT. It is translated as CASSLVAGGKTQPQHF.